This T cell receptor (beta chain) was sequenced in a study of cytomegalovirus exposure and HLA in healthy donors. Study outcomes and limitations: A later analysis found TCR association rates differed by HLA locus, highest for DRB1 and lowest for HLA-C.

CDR1 is MNHNY, CDR2 SVGAGI, per germline (reference sequence). V lost 4 bases, J lost 5 bases, and 7 bases stayed unmatched. The CDR3 is made up of 14 amino acids. Remarks on this clone: Its antigen is not known.

The primer mix had 60 Vbeta and 13 Jbeta primers. Under the authors' procedure: In a later analysis, roughly 11 million of tens of millions of unique beta chains occurred in at least two donors. The method was immunoSEQ multiplex PCR; TCRdb's version includes in-frame clones alone and lacks a portion of them. The DNA gave D and trimming, while V, J and clone size come from that table. This table holds roughly 160,000 clones, approximately 80% found once. The chain joins TRBV6-6 to TRBJ1-2; 7 nucleotides line up with TRBD1. This receptor was taken from a male donor in good health and CMV-seronegative. The sample taken for sequencing was PBMCs. CDR3 sequence: CASSLEGAQYGYTF. CDR3 nucleotide sequence: TGTGCCAGCAGTTTAGAGGGGGCGCAGTATGGCTACACCTTC.